This T cell receptor (beta chain) was captured in a study of blood T cell repertoires in COVID-19. Study-wide context: Spain, Italy and the United States supplied samples that represented acute and convalescent COVID-19. PBMCs, B-cell-depleted T cells, or T cells were the source of the cDNA or gDNA that made up the material.

Germline V gene lookup returns CDR1 LGHDT and CDR2 YNNKEL (reference sequence). The CDR3 spans 13 residues. The V gene end was trimmed by 4 bases and the J gene end by 4 bases; junction bases not matched to a gene: 0. The authors' processing: Amplification of reference gene primers was used by the study to estimate nucleated cell counts. Some clones are missing from TCRdb's copy, which holds only in-frame ones; the method was immunoSEQ multiplex PCR. The V and J calls and the clone size are those of that table, but D and trimming were determined from the DNA. The profile shows 180,000 or so clones, roughly 86% of them singletons.

The clonotype originates from a man in his forties who had recovered from COVID-19. V usage is TRBV3-1 (or the pseudogene TRBV3-2) and J usage is TRBJ1-5; 8 nucleotides agree with TRBD1. Sequenced: peripheral blood. The CDR3, as DNA: TGTGCCAGCAGCCGACAGGGGAATCAGCCCCAGCATTTT. It specifies CASSRQGNQPQHF.